This T cell receptor (beta chain) is drawn from a study of blood T cells in healthy people across ages. Combining a sample-barcoded 5' primer with a J-beta primer mix, a second PCR ran for roughly 7 to 11 cycles. TCRdb passed the 5' RACE reads through MiXCR, listing each CDR3 protein once. The profile shows hundreds of thousands of distinct CDR3 sequences, around 28% of them singletons. CDR1 MNHEY and CDR2 SVGAGI come from the germline V gene. V shed 8 bases and J shed 2 bases, with 10 bases lying between them. There are 12 residues in the CDR3. This clonotype was recorded only once. The TCR comes from a woman aged 80 or over in good health. The specimen sequenced was blood. The chain has TRBV6-5 and TRBJ2-7; perhaps TRBD1 as D (6 bases). The CDR3 loop is CASSGETYEQYF. CDR3 nucleotides: TGTGCCAGCTCAGGGGAAACCTACGAGCAGTACTTC.